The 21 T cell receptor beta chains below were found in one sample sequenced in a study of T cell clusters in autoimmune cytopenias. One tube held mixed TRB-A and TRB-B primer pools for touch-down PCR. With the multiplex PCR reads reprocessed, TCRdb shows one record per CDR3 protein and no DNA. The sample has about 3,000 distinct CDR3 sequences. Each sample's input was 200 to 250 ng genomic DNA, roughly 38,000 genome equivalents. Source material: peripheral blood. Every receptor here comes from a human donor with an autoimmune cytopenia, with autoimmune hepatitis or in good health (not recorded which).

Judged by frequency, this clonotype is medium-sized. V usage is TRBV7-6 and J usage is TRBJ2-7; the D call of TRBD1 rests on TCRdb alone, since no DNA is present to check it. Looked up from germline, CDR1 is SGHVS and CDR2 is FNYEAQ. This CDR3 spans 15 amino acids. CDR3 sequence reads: CASSLRGGAVYEQYF.

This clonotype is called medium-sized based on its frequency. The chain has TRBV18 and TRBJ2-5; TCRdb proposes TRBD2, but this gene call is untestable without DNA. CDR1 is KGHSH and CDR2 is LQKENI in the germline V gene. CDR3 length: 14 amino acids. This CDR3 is CASSPLVSQETQYF.

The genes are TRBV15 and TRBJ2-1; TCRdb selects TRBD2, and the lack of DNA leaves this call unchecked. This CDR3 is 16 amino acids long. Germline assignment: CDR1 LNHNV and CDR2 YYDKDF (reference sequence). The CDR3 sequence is CATSRDFQAGDNEQFF.

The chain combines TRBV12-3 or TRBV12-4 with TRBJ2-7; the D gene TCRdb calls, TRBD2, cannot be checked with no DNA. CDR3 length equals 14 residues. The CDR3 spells CASTTGRESNEQYF.

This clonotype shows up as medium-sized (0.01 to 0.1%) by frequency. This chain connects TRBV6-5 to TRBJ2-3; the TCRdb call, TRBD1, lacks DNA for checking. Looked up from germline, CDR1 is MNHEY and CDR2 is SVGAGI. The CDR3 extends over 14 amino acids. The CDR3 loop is CASRSPGQGGTQYF.

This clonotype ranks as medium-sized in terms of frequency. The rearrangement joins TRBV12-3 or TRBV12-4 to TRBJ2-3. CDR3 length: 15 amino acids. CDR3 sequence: CASSLQSYSTDTQYF.

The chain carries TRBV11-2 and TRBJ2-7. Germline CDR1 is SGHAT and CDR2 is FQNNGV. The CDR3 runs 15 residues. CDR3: CASSLEREQPYEQYF.

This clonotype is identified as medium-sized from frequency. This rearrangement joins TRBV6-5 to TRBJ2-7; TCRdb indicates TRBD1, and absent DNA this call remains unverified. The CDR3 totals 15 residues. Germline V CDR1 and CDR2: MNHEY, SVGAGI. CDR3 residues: CASTDPGQGHYEQYF.

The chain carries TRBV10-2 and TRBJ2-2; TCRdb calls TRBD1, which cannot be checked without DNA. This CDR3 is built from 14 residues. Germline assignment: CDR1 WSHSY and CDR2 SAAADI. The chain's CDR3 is CASTGITNTGELFF.

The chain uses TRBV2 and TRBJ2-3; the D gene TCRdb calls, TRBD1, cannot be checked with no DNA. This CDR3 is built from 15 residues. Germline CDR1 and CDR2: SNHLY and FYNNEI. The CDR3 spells CASDNRDLRSDTQYF. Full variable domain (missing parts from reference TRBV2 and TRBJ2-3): EPEVTQTPSHQVTQMGQEVILRCVPISNHLYFYWYRQILGQKVEFLVSFYNNEISEKSEIFDDQFSVERPDGSNFTLKIRSTKLEDSAMYFCASDNRDLRSDTQYFGPGTRLTVL.

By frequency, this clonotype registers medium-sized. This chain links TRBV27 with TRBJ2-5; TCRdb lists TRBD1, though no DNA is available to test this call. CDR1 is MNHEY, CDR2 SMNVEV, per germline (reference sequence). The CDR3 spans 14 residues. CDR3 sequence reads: CASSPRERRETQYF.

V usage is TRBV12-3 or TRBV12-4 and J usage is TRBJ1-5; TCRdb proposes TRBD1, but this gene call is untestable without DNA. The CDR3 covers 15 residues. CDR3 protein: CASSYRQGPGQPQHF.

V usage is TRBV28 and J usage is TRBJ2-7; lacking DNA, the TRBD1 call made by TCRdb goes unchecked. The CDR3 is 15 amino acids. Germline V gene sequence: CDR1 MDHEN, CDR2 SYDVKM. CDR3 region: CASSKTGGGSYEQYF.

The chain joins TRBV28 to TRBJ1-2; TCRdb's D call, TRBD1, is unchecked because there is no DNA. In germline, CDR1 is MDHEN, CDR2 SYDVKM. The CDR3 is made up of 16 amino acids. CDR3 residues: CASSLTGGVYNYGYTF.

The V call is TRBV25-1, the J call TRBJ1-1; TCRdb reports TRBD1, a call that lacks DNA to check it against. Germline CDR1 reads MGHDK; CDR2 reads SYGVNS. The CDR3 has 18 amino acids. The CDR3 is CASSVQGRSGAKNTEAFF.

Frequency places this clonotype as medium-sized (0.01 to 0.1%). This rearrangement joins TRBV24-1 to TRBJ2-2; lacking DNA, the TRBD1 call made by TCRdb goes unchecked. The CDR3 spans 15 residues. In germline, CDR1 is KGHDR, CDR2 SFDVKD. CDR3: CATSDPGGRTGELFF.

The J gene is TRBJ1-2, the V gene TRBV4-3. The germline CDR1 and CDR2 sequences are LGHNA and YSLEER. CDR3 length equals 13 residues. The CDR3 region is CASSRTVLEGYTF.

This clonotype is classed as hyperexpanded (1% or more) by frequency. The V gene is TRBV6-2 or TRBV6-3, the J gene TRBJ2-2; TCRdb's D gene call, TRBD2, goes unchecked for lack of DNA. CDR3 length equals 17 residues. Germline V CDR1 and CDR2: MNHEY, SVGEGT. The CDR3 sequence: CASSYWGLAGTTGELFF.

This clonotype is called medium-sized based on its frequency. The CDR3 region is CASSLRGPSTDTQYF. The V call is TRBV5-6, the J call TRBJ2-3; TCRdb picks TRBD1, but there is no DNA to check that call. Per germline, CDR1 SGHDT and CDR2 YYEEEE. The CDR3 covers 15 residues.

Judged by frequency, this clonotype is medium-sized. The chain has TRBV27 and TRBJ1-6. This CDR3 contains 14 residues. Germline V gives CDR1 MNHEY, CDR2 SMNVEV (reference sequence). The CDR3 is CASSSLPQDLALHF.

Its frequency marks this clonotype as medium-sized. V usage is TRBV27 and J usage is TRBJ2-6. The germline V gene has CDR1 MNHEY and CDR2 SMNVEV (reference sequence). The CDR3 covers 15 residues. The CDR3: CASSFGVAGANVLTF.